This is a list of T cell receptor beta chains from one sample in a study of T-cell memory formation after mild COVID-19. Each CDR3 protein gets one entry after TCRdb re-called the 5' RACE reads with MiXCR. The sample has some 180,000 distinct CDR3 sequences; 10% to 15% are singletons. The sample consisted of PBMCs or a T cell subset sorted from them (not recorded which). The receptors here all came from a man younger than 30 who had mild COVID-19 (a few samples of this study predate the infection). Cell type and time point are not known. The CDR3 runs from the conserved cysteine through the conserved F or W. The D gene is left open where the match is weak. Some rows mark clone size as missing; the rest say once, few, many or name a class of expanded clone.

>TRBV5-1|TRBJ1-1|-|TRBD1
CASSILGGRGTMNTEAFF
TGCGCCAGCAGCATCCTAGGGGGCAGGGGGACAATGAACACTGAAGCTTTCTTT
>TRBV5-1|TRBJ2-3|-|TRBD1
CASSFGDRGPDTQYF
TGCGCCAGCAGCTTCGGGGACAGGGGCCCAGATACGCAGTATTTT
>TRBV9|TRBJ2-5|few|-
CASSVVGGWQETQYF
TGTGCCAGCAGCGTAGTAGGGGGGTGGCAAGAGACCCAGTACTTC
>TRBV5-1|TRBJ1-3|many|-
CASSLLTGSSGNTIYF
TGCGCCAGCAGCCTCCTGACAGGAAGCTCTGGAAACACCATATATTTT
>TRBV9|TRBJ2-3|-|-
CASSVVPGVDTQYF
TGTGCCAGCAGCGTAGTTCCGGGGGTTGATACGCAGTATTTT
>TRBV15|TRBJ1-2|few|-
CATSRALAGRGGGYTF
TGTGCCACCAGCAGAGCCCTCGCAGGAAGGGGAGGTGGCTACACCTTC
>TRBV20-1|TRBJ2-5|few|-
CSAREKETQYF
TGCAGTGCTAGGGAAAAAGAGACCCAGTACTTC
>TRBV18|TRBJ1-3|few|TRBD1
CASSPGQGVGNTIYF
TGTGCCAGCTCACCAGGACAGGGGGTCGGAAACACCATATATTTT
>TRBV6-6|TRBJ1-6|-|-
CASSYATVRSPLHF
TGTGCCAGCAGTTACGCGACAGTAAGGTCACCCCTCCACTTT
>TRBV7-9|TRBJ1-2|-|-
CASSLADTSNYGYTF
TGTGCCAGCAGCTTAGCGGACACTTCTAACTATGGCTACACCTTC
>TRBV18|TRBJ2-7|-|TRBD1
CASSPGQGSSYEQYF
TGTGCCAGCTCTCCCGGACAGGGGAGCTCCTACGAGCAGTACTTC
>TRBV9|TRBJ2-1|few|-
CASSPSPLNEQFF
TGTGCCAGCAGCCCCTCCCCCCTCAATGAGCAGTTCTTC
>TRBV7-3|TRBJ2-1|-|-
CASSLTPGAYNEQFF
TGTGCCAGCAGCTTAACGCCCGGGGCCTACAATGAGCAGTTCTTC
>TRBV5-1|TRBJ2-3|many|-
CASSLQVADTQYF
TGCGCCAGCAGCTTGCAGGTTGCAGATACGCAGTATTTT
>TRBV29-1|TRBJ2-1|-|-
CSVAVKQGIGEQFF
TGCAGCGTTGCCGTCAAACAGGGTATCGGTGAGCAGTTCTTC
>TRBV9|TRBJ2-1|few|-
CASSPSGTYSSNEQFF
TGTGCCAGCAGCCCGTCCGGGACTTATTCGTCCAATGAGCAGTTCTTC
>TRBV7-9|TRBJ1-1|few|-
CASRLTGEYTEAFF
TGTGCCAGCAGGTTAACCGGGGAATACACTGAAGCTTTCTTT
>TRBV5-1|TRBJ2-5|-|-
CASQGQNQETQYF
TGCGCCAGCCAGGGTCAGAACCAAGAGACCCAGTACTTC
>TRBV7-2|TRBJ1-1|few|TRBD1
CASSGAGGNTEAFF
TGTGCCAGCAGCGGAGCAGGGGGCAACACTGAAGCTTTCTTT
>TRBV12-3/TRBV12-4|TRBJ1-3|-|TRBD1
CASSLEGDRRSGNTIYF
TGTGCCAGCAGTTTAGAAGGGGACAGGCGCTCTGGAAACACCATATATTTT
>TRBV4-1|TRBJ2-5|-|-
CASSLSPNGDKETQYF
TGCGCCAGCAGCCTCTCCCCCAATGGGGACAAAGAGACCCAGTACTTC
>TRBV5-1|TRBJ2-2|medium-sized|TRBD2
CASSRSGVNTGELFF
TGCGCCAGCAGCCGTAGCGGGGTGAACACCGGGGAGCTGTTTTTT
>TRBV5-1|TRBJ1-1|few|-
CASSSGGGGITEAFF
TGCGCCAGCAGCTCCGGGGGTGGCGGAATCACTGAAGCTTTCTTT
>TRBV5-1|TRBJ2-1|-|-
CASSLEQGRDEQFF
TGCGCCAGCAGCTTGGAACAGGGCCGGGATGAGCAGTTCTTC
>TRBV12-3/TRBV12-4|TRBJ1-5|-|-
CASSPQTDQPQHF
TGTGCCAGCAGCCCCCAGACAGATCAGCCCCAGCATTTT
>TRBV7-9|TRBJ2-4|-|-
CASSPQMGKNIQYF
TGTGCCAGCAGCCCTCAGATGGGGAAAAACATTCAGTACTTC
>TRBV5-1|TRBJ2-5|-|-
CASSLLGSGETQYF
TGCGCCAGCAGCTTGCTGGGGTCTGGGGAGACCCAGTACTTC
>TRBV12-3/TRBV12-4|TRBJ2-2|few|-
CASREQGSGELFF
TGTGCCAGCAGGGAACAGGGTTCCGGGGAGCTGTTTTTT
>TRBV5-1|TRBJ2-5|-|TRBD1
CASSSGQGAETQYF
TGCGCCAGCAGCTCGGGACAGGGGGCAGAGACCCAGTACTTC
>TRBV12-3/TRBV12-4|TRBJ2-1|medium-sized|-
CASSTWTTSVFF
TGTGCCAGCAGTACATGGACCACTTCGGTGTTCTTC
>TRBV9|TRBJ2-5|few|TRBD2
CASSGGTSWEETQYF
TGTGCCAGCAGCGGCGGGACTAGCTGGGAAGAGACCCAGTACTTC
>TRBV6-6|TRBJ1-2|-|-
CASCRTDNYGYTF
TGTGCCAGCTGTAGGACAGATAACTATGGCTACACCTTC
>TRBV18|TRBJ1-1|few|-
CASSGQNTEAFF
TGTGCCAGCTCGGGACAGAACACTGAAGCTTTCTTT
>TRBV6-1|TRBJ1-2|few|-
CASSEALGDSGYTF
TGTGCCAGCAGTGAAGCGCTCGGGGATTCTGGCTACACCTTC
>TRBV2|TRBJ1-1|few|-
CASSVGGDTEAFF
TGTGCCAGCAGTGTTGGGGGCGACACTGAAGCTTTCTTT
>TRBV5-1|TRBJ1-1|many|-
CASSPQTGNTEAFF
TGCGCCAGCAGCCCACAGACGGGGAACACTGAAGCTTTCTTT
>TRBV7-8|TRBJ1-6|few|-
CASSLGLLDSPLHF
TGTGCCAGCAGCTTGGGTCTACTTGATTCACCCCTCCACTTT
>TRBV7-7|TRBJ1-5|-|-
CASIADRVSNQPQHF
TGTGCTAGCATCGCAGATCGGGTAAGCAATCAGCCCCAGCATTTT
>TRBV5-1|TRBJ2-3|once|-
CASSWDGLFTDTQYF
TGCGCCAGCAGCTGGGACGGACTCTTCACAGATACGCAGTATTTT
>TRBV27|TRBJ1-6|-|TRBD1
CASSPRPTGGSSPLHF
TGTGCCAGCAGTCCCAGACCGACAGGGGGCAGTTCACCCCTCCACTTT
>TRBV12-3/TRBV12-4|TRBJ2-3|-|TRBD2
CASSSSGGASTDTQYF
TGTGCCAGCAGTTCTAGCGGGGGGGCGAGCACAGATACGCAGTATTTT
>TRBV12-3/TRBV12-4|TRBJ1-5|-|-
CASSLAHNQPQHF
TGTGCCAGCAGTTTGGCCCACAATCAGCCCCAGCATTTT
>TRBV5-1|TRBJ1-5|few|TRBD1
CASSPGTGHQPQHF
TGCGCCAGCAGCCCCGGGACAGGACATCAGCCCCAGCATTTT
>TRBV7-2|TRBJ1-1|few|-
CASTLRVGEAFF
TGTGCCAGCACCCTCAGGGTCGGTGAAGCTTTCTTT
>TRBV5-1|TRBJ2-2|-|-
CASSLSDTGELFF
TGCGCCAGCAGCCTGTCAGACACCGGGGAGCTGTTTTTT
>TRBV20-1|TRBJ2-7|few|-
CSALLDKNYEQYF
TGCAGTGCCCTACTTGATAAGAACTACGAGCAGTACTTC
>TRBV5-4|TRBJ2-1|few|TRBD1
CASSIDRGDEQFF
TGTGCCAGCAGCATAGACAGGGGCGATGAGCAGTTCTTC
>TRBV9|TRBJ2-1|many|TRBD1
CASSVAGQGDNEQFF
TGTGCCAGCAGCGTTGCCGGACAGGGGGACAATGAGCAGTTCTTC
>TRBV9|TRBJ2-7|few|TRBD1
CASSVGGQGDYEQYF
TGTGCCAGCAGCGTAGGAGGACAGGGGGACTACGAGCAGTACTTC
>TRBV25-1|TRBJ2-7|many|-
CASSESDWRYEQYF
TGTGCCAGCAGTGAATCGGATTGGCGTTACGAGCAGTACTTC
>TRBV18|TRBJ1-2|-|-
CASSPDEQGRYGYTF
TGTGCCAGCTCACCAGACGAACAGGGTCGCTATGGCTACACCTTC
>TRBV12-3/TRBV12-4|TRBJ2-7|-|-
CASSPVGAPPGEQYF
TGTGCCAGCAGCCCCGTGGGGGCGCCGCCTGGCGAGCAGTACTTC
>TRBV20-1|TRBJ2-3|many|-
CSARDIGTDTQYF
TGCAGTGCTAGAGATATTGGGACAGATACGCAGTATTTT
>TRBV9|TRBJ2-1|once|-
CASSARRGYNEQFF
TGTGCCAGCAGCGCAAGGCGCGGGTACAATGAGCAGTTCTTC
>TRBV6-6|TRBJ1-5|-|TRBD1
CASSLQGGHQPQHF
TGTGCCAGCAGCCTACAGGGGGGGCATCAGCCCCAGCATTTT
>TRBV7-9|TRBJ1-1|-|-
CASSWWVGAVNTEAFF
TGTGCCAGCAGCTGGTGGGTTGGCGCTGTCAACACTGAAGCTTTCTTT
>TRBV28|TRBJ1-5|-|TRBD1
CASSLLKIGTDRDQPQHF
TGTGCCAGCAGTTTACTAAAAATCGGGACAGATAGAGATCAGCCCCAGCATTTT
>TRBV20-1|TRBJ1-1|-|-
CSVGGSTEAFF
TGCAGTGTCGGTGGTAGCACTGAAGCTTTCTTT
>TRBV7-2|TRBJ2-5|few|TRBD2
CASSPSQTSGGETQYF
TGTGCCAGCAGCCCGAGCCAGACTAGCGGGGGAGAGACCCAGTACTTC
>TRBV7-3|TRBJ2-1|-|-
CASRTGERGKQFF
TGTGCCAGCAGAACGGGGGAGCGAGGGAAACAGTTCTTC